This T cell receptor beta chain was found in a study of blood T cell repertoires in COVID-19. V gave up 6 bases and J gave up 0 bases; unmatched junction bases: 4. Germline V lookup: CDR1 MNHEY, CDR2 SVGAGI. The CDR3 is 15 residues long. The repertoire was sequenced with immunoSEQ multiplex PCR; TCRdb's copy has only in-frame clones and lacks some. Of some 150,000 clones listed, about 83% are singletons. The chain combines TRBV6-5 with TRBJ2-4, with 8 bases lining up with TRBD2. The source material was PBMCs or T cells enriched from blood (not recorded which). The receptor's source is a woman aged 45-59 years who had been exposed to COVID-19. The CDR3 DNA sequence: TGTGCCAGCAGGGGTAGCGGGGAAGCCAAAAACATTCAGTACTTC. Protein product: CASRGSGEAKNIQYF.